Presented here are 9 T cell receptor beta chains from one specimen sequenced in a study of cytomegalovirus exposure and HLA in healthy donors. The study ran its PCR with 60 Vbeta and 13 Jbeta primers. Method: immunoSEQ multiplex PCR; TCRdb's copy keeps in-frame clones and lacks some. Here the sample spans 200,000 to 250,000 clones, over 70% being singletons. The sequencing sample was made of PBMCs. These receptors were collected from a boy aged 2-15 years in good health and CMV-seronegative.

J is TRBJ2-5 and V is TRBV5-1; TRBD1 matches at 7 bases. This CDR3 has 16 residues. Germline V gene sequence: CDR1 SGHRS, CDR2 YFSETQ. Losses at the gene ends were 0 bases for V and 4 bases for J; bases not matched to a gene: 9. CDR3 protein: CASSLGNGRGSETQYF. CDR3 bases: TGCGCCAGCAGCTTGGGCAACGGCAGGGGGTCAGAGACCCAGTACTTC. Filled out from reference TRBV5-1 and TRBJ2-5, the complete variable domain reads KAGVTQTPRYLIKTRGQQVTLSCSPISGHRSVSWYQQTPGQGLQFLFEYFSETQRNKGNFPGRFSGRQFSNSRSEMNVSTLELGDSALYLCASSLGNGRGSETQYFGPGTRLLVL.

The chain combines TRBV5-4 with TRBJ2-2; 7 nucleotides line up with TRBD1. The CDR3 has 16 residues. The V and J ends lost 4 bases and 4 bases, in that order; junction bases with no gene match: 10. Germline V gene lookup returns CDR1 SGHNT and CDR2 YYREEE (reference sequence). CDR3: CASSPEGGRGTGELFF. CDR3 nucleotide sequence: TGTGCCAGCAGCCCAGAAGGGGGCAGGGGCACCGGGGAGCTGTTTTTT.

The V and J genes are TRBV11-2 and TRBJ2-7; TRBD1 matches at 9 bases. This CDR3 region has 13 residues. The ends lost 3 bases at V and 6 bases at J; junction bases unmatched: 3. Germline V gene data show CDR1 as SGHAT and CDR2 as FQNNGV. The CDR3 spells CASSFGTGSEQYF. The CDR3, as DNA: TGTGCCAGCAGCTTTGGGACAGGGAGCGAGCAGTACTTC.

The chain combines TRBV2 with TRBJ2-2, with a possible D match to TRBD1 (6 bases). Trimming took off 5 bases at V and 5 bases at J, with 12 bases between the two ends. Per the germline V gene, CDR1 is SNHLY and CDR2 is FYNNEI. The CDR3 spans 14 residues. The CDR3, as DNA: TGTGCCAGCAGTCGGTCTCAGGGGACCGGGGAGCTGTTTTTT. This translates into CASSRSQGTGELFF.

This chain connects TRBV19 to TRBJ2-5; 7 bases match TRBD1. V lost 5 bases and J lost 1; bases outside the gene matches: 1. From germline, CDR1 is LNHDA and CDR2 SQIVND (reference sequence). The CDR3 length is 13 residues. CDR3 DNA: TGTGCCAGTAGTGGGACAGCCCAAGAGACCCAGTACTTC. It is translated as CASSGTAQETQYF.

The chain links TRBV19 to TRBJ1-1; 8 positions match TRBD1. J was trimmed by 5 bases and V by 6 bases; bases with no gene match: 5. Germline V CDR1 and CDR2: LNHDA, SQIVND (reference sequence). CDR3 length: 13 residues. The CDR3 sequence is CASSADRDTEAFF. DNA of the CDR3: TGTGCCAGTAGCGCGGACAGGGATACTGAAGCTTTCTTT.

This CDR3 is CSAGDSSKGTQYF. CDR3 nucleotide sequence: TGCAGCGCTGGAGACAGTAGCAAAGGGACCCAGTACTTC. The chain joins TRBV29-1 to TRBJ2-5; weak D call: TRBD1 (5 bases). V lost 7 bases and J lost 7, with 19 bases in between. Germline loops: CDR1 SQVTM, CDR2 ANQGSEA. CDR3 length: 13 amino acids.

The V call is TRBV2, the J call TRBJ2-7; D is possibly TRBD1 (5 bases). V lost 7 bases to trimming and J lost 4 bases, with 11 bases between them. Germline V gives CDR1 SNHLY, CDR2 FYNNEI. This CDR3 contains 12 residues. The CDR3 bases are TGTGCCAGCATCCAGGGAAGGTACGAGCAGTACTTC. It yields the protein CASIQGRYEQYF.

This clone was counted between two and nine times. This chain joins TRBV4-1 and TRBJ1-1; 8 bases match TRBD1. Losses at the gene ends were 1 base for V and 0 bases for J; bases not matched to a gene: 10. The germline V gene has CDR1 MGHRA and CDR2 YSYEKL. The CDR3 extends over 18 amino acids. In nucleotides, the CDR3 is TGCGCCAGCAGCCAAGGGCGGGCCAGGGGGCGATTGAACACTGAAGCTTTCTTT. Its protein is CASSQGRARGRLNTEAFF.